The 12 T cell receptor beta chains below come from one sample, sequenced in a study of PD-L1 blockade in urothelial cancer. The assay was immunoSEQ multiplex PCR, and TCRdb's table has in-frame clones only and misses some. The sample gives 85,000 to 130,000 clones, 90% to 95% of which show up once; 0.7% to 0.95% is in the top ten. Sequenced here: PBMCs, sampled around atezolizumab (anti-PD-L1) treatment. The source is a woman older than 75 with urothelial cancer.

This clone appeared a few times. The chain carries TRBV5-1 and TRBJ1-1; no clear D gene. V lost 0 bases and J 1 base, leaving 13 bases between the germline ends. CDR1 SGHRS and CDR2 YFSETQ come from the germline V gene. The CDR3 is made up of 16 amino acids. The CDR3: CASSLDGLGQNTEAFF. The CDR3 nucleotides are TGCGCCAGCAGCTTGGATGGGCTGGGTCAGAACACTGAAGCTTTCTTT.

The chain combines TRBV5-1 with TRBJ2-1; 8 bases fit TRBD2. Germline trimming cut 3 bases from V and 8 bases from J; bases unmatched to any gene: 10. The CDR3 totals 15 residues. CDR1 is SGHRS and CDR2 is YFSETQ in the germline V gene. CDR3: CASSSFPGLVDEQFF. In DNA form, the CDR3 reads TGCGCCAGCAGCTCATTTCCGGGACTAGTGGATGAGCAGTTCTTC.

V and J are TRBV5-4 and TRBJ2-3; 15 bases are a match to TRBD2. CDR1 is SGHNT, CDR2 YYREEE, per germline (reference sequence). V lost 1 base and J lost 6; bases outside the gene matches: 3. CDR3 length: 16 residues. The CDR3 sequence: CASSLPGTSGRDTQYF. CDR3 sequence (DNA): TGTGCCAGCAGCTTGCCCGGGACTAGCGGGAGGGATACGCAGTATTTT.

A single count supports this clone. CDR3 sequence reads: CASSGTGAVQPQHF. As DNA, the CDR3 is TGTGCCAGCAGCGGGACAGGCGCGGTTCAGCCCCAGCATTTT. The chain employs TRBV6-1 and TRBJ1-5, with 8 positions matching TRBD1. CDR1 is MNHNS, CDR2 SASEGT, per germline. CDR3 size: 14 residues. The V gene end was trimmed by 6 bases and the J gene end by 6 bases; junction bases not matched to a gene: 7.

The chain uses TRBV2 and TRBJ1-1; 7 nucleotides line up with TRBD1. Per the germline V gene, CDR1 is SNHLY and CDR2 is FYNNEI. V lost 11 bases, J lost 1 base, and 7 bases stayed unmatched. The CDR3 runs to 13 residues. CDR3 amino acids: CASLGQENTEAFF. CDR3 in DNA: TGTGCCTCTCTCGGACAGGAGAACACTGAAGCTTTCTTT.

This clone was recorded only once. The chain joins TRBV5-1 to TRBJ2-5; no firm D call. The CDR3 extends over 13 amino acids. Germline lookup yields CDR1 SGHRS and CDR2 YFSETQ. V lost 1 base and J lost 1, with 5 bases in between. Here the CDR3 DNA reads TGCGCCAGCAGCTTGAAGCCCCAAGAGACCCAGTACTTC. As protein: CASSLKPQETQYF.

The V call is TRBV5-6, the J call TRBJ2-7, with D perhaps TRBD2 (7 bases). The germline V gene has CDR1 SGHDT and CDR2 YYEEEE. Trimming shortened V by 0 bases and J by 6 bases, and 16 bases separated the two germline ends. The CDR3 runs to 15 residues. The CDR3 coding sequence is TGTGCCAGCAGCTTGGAGGGGGGGACCCGACTCGAGCAGTACTTC. This codes for CASSLEGGTRLEQYF. The variable domain in full, completed from reference TRBV5-6 and TRBJ2-7, reads DAGVTQSPTHLIKTRGQQVTLRCSPKSGHDTVSWYQQALGQGPQFIFQYYEEEERQRGNFPDRFSGHQFPNYSSELNVNALLLGDSALYLCASSLEGGTRLEQYFGPGTRLTVT.

This clone showed up just once. The CDR3 reads CASSPTGGPEYGYTF. The CDR3 DNA sequence: TGTGCCAGCTCACCTACAGGGGGCCCGGAGTATGGCTACACCTTC. The chain uses TRBV18 and TRBJ1-2; 9 bases are a match to TRBD1. This CDR3 contains 15 residues. The V segment lost 3 bases and the J segment 5 bases; nucleotides outside the gene matches: 7. CDR1 is KGHSH, CDR2 LQKENI, per germline.

The chain recombines TRBV2 with TRBJ1-1, with 7 bases fitting TRBD1. In germline, CDR1 is SNHLY, CDR2 FYNNEI. J was trimmed by 2 bases and V by 6 bases; bases with no gene match: 3. There are 13 residues in the CDR3. For the CDR3, the DNA is TGTGCCAGCAGGACAGGGCCAAACACTGAAGCTTTCTTT. Translating it yields CASRTGPNTEAFF.

CDR3 nucleotide sequence: TGCAGCGCCGAGGGCCTGGGGTCCTACGAGCAGTACTTC. Translated, it gives CSAEGLGSYEQYF. The V and J genes are TRBV29-1 and TRBJ2-7, with a possible D match to TRBD2 (5 bases). The CDR3 loop spans 13 amino acids. V lost 7 bases to trimming and J lost 1 base, with 14 bases between them. Per the germline V gene, CDR1 is SQVTM and CDR2 is ANQGSEA.

This rearrangement joins TRBV5-6 to TRBJ2-1; D gene unclear. Germline V CDR1 and CDR2: SGHDT, YYEEEE. This CDR3 region has 13 residues. Trimming removed 1 base at V and 4 bases at J, with 6 bases between. CDR3 nucleotide sequence: TGTGCCAGCAGCTTGAAGCCGTACAATGAGCAGTTCTTC. Amino acids: CASSLKPYNEQFF.

The chain recombines TRBV6-1 with TRBJ1-1; D gene ambiguous. V was cut by 2 bases and J by 3 bases, with 7 bases left in between. CDR3 size: 13 residues. From germline, CDR1 is MNHNS and CDR2 SASEGT. The CDR3 DNA is TGTGCCAGCAGTGAATCCCAGTACACTGAAGCTTTCTTT. Amino acid sequence: CASSESQYTEAFF.